The rows below give T cell receptor beta chains drawn from one sample of a study of technical replicates of blood from several donors. Repertoires were generated with immunoSEQ multiplex PCR, while TCRdb's copy carries only in-frame clones and drops some. Of 55,000 to 75,000 clones listed, about 95% are singletons. The material sequenced was PBMCs. Receptors were obtained from a human donor in good health. Some clones in this sample may be carry-over from other donors' samples. CDR3s include the opening cysteine and the closing phenylalanine or tryptophan. D genes are given only for firm matches. Clone size appears in some rows only: once, few, many, or a class for an expanded clone.

j_gene,d_gene,v_gene,abundance,CDR3aa,CDR3nt
TRBJ2-7,.,TRBV30,.,CAWSWRRDYEQYF,TGTGCCTGGAGTTGGCGGAGAGACTACGAGCAGTACTTC
TRBJ2-2,.,TRBV6-4,.,CASARGEYTGELFF,TGTGCCAGTGCCAGGGGGGAATACACCGGGGAGCTGTTTTTT
TRBJ1-1,.,TRBV6-5,.,CASSPRLANTEAFF,TGTGCCAGCAGCCCCCGTCTAGCGAACACTGAAGCTTTCTTT
TRBJ2-1,.,TRBV7-2,.,CASSPTTTRDEQFF,TGTGCCAGCAGCCCGACGACGACTCGGGATGAGCAGTTCTTC
TRBJ2-1,.,TRBV5-6,.,CASSLDWSSYNEQFF,TGTGCCAGCAGCTTGGACTGGAGCTCCTACAATGAGCAGTTCTTC
TRBJ1-1,TRBD1,TRBV4-3,few,CASSQSPPGQANTEAFF,TGCGCCAGCAGCCAATCCCCTCCTGGACAGGCCAACACTGAAGCTTTCTTT
TRBJ1-1,TRBD1,TRBV5-1,.,CASRYGDRDEAFF,TGCGCCAGCAGGTACGGGGACAGGGACGAAGCTTTCTTT
TRBJ2-1,.,TRBV27,.,CASSREGEPYNEQFF,TGTGCCAGCAGTAGAGAAGGGGAACCCTACAATGAGCAGTTCTTC
TRBJ2-3,TRBD2,TRBV9,once,CASSRTRVTDTQYF,TGTGCCAGCAGTCGGACTAGAGTCACAGATACGCAGTATTTT
TRBJ2-2,.,TRBV4-3,.,CASSQESTVNTGELFF,TGCGCCAGCAGCCAAGAGAGCACAGTGAACACCGGGGAGCTGTTTTTT
TRBJ2-7,.,TRBV6-5,once,CASSGRGEGPYEQYF,TGTGCCAGCAGCGGTAGGGGGGAGGGTCCCTACGAGCAGTACTTC
TRBJ2-2,.,TRBV5-4,.,CASSPGNTGELFF,TGTGCCAGCAGCCCAGGGAACACCGGGGAGCTGTTTTTT
TRBJ1-2,TRBD1,TRBV4-1,.,CASSPRDRGSGYTF,TGCGCCAGCAGCCCCCGGGACAGGGGGTCTGGCTACACCTTC
TRBJ2-7,.,TRBV5-5,.,CASSLLAISYEQYF,TGTGCCAGCAGCTTGTTGGCCATCTCCTACGAGCAGTACTTC
TRBJ2-7,TRBD2,TRBV18,.,CASSRSRGETYEQYF,TGTGCCAGCTCACGCTCGCGGGGGGAGACCTACGAGCAGTACTTC
TRBJ2-3,.,TRBV5-1,.,CASSLVGAGVKDTQYF,TGCGCCAGCAGCCTGGTCGGGGCAGGGGTTAAAGATACGCAGTATTTT
TRBJ2-3,TRBD1,TRBV19,.,CASSIVWTGGAYTDTQYF,TGTGCCAGTAGTATAGTCTGGACAGGGGGCGCTTATACAGATACGCAGTATTTT
TRBJ1-4,.,TRBV4-3,.,CASSQGEGMNYEKLFF,TGCGCCAGCAGCCAAGGGGAGGGGATGAACTACGAAAAACTGTTTTTT
TRBJ1-3,.,TRBV12-5,.,CASGPPPTTGNTIYF,TGTGCTAGTGGTCCACCTCCTACTACTGGAAACACCATATATTTT
TRBJ1-2,.,TRBV27,.,CARRGPGPNYGYTF,TGTGCCAGAAGAGGGCCCGGGCCTAACTATGGCTACACCTTC
TRBJ2-7,.,TRBV5-1,.,CASSLAGTPYEQYF,TGCGCCAGCAGCCTGGCGGGGACACCATACGAGCAGTACTTC
TRBJ2-7,TRBD2,TRBV6-1,.,CASSIAGSYEQYF,TGTGCCAGCTCCATAGCGGGGTCCTACGAGCAGTACTTC
TRBJ1-2,.,TRBV21-1,.,CASSNRYSHYGYTF,TGTGCCAGCAGCAATAGATACAGCCACTATGGCTACACCTTC
TRBJ2-7,.,TRBV6-5,once,CASRPASNSYEQYF,TGTGCCAGCAGGCCGGCTAGCAACTCCTACGAGCAGTACTTC
TRBJ1-4,TRBD1,TRBV19,.,CASSMTGGITKLFF,TGTGCCAGTAGTATGACAGGGGGTATAACAAAACTGTTTTTT
TRBJ1-5,.,TRBV6-5,.,CASSYSAGVRQPQHF,TGTGCCAGCAGTTACTCTGCAGGGGTTCGGCAGCCCCAGCATTTT
TRBJ2-1,TRBD1,TRBV29-1,.,CSVRQGGHEQFF,TGCAGCGTTCGACAGGGGGGGCATGAGCAGTTCTTC
TRBJ1-2,.,TRBV7-2,.,CASRPQTASNYGYTF,TGTGCCAGCAGACCCCAGACAGCATCTAACTATGGCTACACCTTC
TRBJ1-1,TRBD1,TRBV4-3,.,CASSQEENRGLLNTEAFF,TGCGCCAGCAGCCAGGAAGAGAACAGGGGATTACTGAACACTGAAGCTTTCTTT
TRBJ1-5,TRBD1,TRBV6-5,.,CASRPGQGRPQHF,TGTGCCAGCAGACCGGGACAGGGGAGGCCCCAGCATTTT
TRBJ2-1,TRBD2,TRBV2,.,CASRRLAGALEQFF,TGTGCCAGCAGGCGGCTAGCGGGAGCCTTGGAGCAGTTCTTC
TRBJ2-7,.,TRBV6-6,.,CASMDLTPEGIEQYF,TGTGCCAGCATGGATCTGACCCCAGAGGGAATCGAGCAGTACTTC
TRBJ2-6,TRBD2,TRBV7-9,.,CASSPRLAGGLGANVLTF,TGTGCCAGCAGCCCGCGACTAGCGGGGGGGCTTGGGGCCAACGTCCTGACTTTC
TRBJ1-1,.,TRBV19,.,CASSIRGNTEAFF,TGTGCCAGTAGTATACGAGGGAACACTGAAGCTTTCTTT
TRBJ2-5,.,TRBV11-2,.,CASSLDRRGTQYF,TGTGCCAGCAGCTTAGATCGTAGGGGGACCCAGTACTTC
TRBJ2-3,.,TRBV9,.,CASSAGGTSDTQYF,TGTGCCAGCAGCGCCGGAGGGACTTCAGATACGCAGTATTTT
TRBJ1-2,.,TRBV6-5,.,CASSYSLAQTNTF,TGTGCCAGCAGTTACTCCCTAGCCCAGACTAACACCTTC
TRBJ1-2,.,TRBV15,.,CATSRAQDHGYTF,TGTGCCACCAGCAGAGCCCAGGATCATGGCTACACCTTC
TRBJ2-1,.,TRBV29-1,.,CSGETGSSLHNEQFF,TGCAGCGGGGAAACAGGGAGTTCTCTGCACAATGAGCAGTTCTTC
TRBJ2-2,TRBD1,TRBV6-1,.,CASSELGQGLNTGELFF,TGTGCCAGCAGTGAACTGGGACAGGGTTTGAACACCGGGGAGCTGTTTTTT
TRBJ1-4,.,TRBV9,.,CASSEGLSEKLFF,TGTGCCAGCAGCGAGGGGCTCAGTGAAAAACTGTTTTTT